This section outlines one TCR beta chain sequence together with its context. Its antigen specificity is not known. No quality values exist for individual bases; no much larger clone is one base distant. These data originate in a study of response to subunit inactivated influenza vaccine (dated by TCRdb to about 2018). Looking at the study overall: Deep quantitative T cell receptor repertoire profiling was used in the study to track responses to a trivalent subunit inactivated influenza vaccine.

Receptor amplification or capture employed RT-PCR. The instrument given in TCRdb is Illumina HiSeq 2500. The raw public data were reprocessed by TCRdb itself: fastp quality trimming at Q25, MiXCR clonotype calling, in-frame beta chains only. Every entry covers one CDR3 protein and lists the most common genes and DNA from its rows. Across this sample there are 450,000 to 700,000 distinct CDR3 sequences, with about 15% seen only once. The ten largest clones take up over 8.5% of the sample. Overall study results and their limits: The authors suggested that each seasonal influenza vaccination may recruit only a limited number of new T cells.

The CDR3 sequence holds 15 residues, the cysteine and phenylalanine included. Just the 45-base CDR3 DNA is kept, in frame starting at base 1. Looking up the germline V gene (reference sequence) yields CDR1 DFQATT and CDR2 SNEGSKA. Deletion took 0 bases off V and 1 base off J, with a span of 9 bases between the germline ends. The rearrangement combines TRBV20-1 with TRBJ2-2, and possibly TRBD1, on 5 matching bases. Sequencing used PBMCs from blood, obtained roughly 12 days after vaccination. This sequence originates from a man aged 50-60 years who received an inactivated influenza vaccine. Donor details come from another sample of the same person, matched by shared clones. Here the CDR3 is given as CSARDPRGNTGELFF. In nucleotide form, the sequence is TGCAGTGCTAGAGATCCTAGGGGGAACACCGGGGAGCTGTTTTTT.